Sequencing of this T cell receptor beta chain was carried out in a study of blood T cell repertoires in COVID-19. Study information: Samples taken during acute and convalescent COVID-19 were collected in the United States, Italy and Spain. T cells, B-cell-depleted T cells, or PBMCs supplied cDNA or gDNA.

Under the authors' procedure: Reference gene primer amplification gave estimated nucleated cell counts. Data came from immunoSEQ multiplex PCR; TCRdb stores just in-frame clones and leaves some out. Clone size and the V and J calls come from that table; the DNA yielded D and trimming. Among tens of thousands of clones listed, around nine tenths were seen once. Trimming cost V 4 bases and J 6 bases; bases outside gene matches: 3. This CDR3 region has 13 residues. Germline CDR1 and CDR2: SEHNR and FQNEAQ (reference sequence). The sequence was collected from a man in his fifties with acute or convalescent COVID-19. Sequenced sample: peripheral blood. This rearrangement joins TRBV7-9 to TRBJ2-1, with TRBD2 matching over 7 bases. In DNA, the CDR3 is TGTGCCAGCAGCTGGAGCGGGACCAATGAGCAGTTCTTC. As protein: CASSWSGTNEQFF.